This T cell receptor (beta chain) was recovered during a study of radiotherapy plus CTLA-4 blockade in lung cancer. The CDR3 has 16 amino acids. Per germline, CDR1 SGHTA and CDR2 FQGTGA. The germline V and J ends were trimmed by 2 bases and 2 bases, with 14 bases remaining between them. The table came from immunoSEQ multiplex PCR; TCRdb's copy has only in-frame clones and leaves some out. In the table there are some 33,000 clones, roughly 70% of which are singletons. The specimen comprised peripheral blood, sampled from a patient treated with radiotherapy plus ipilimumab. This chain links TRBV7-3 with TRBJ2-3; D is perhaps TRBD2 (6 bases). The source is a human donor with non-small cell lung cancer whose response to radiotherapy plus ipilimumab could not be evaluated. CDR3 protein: CASSLGAGGTTDTQYF. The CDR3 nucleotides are TGTGCCAGCAGCTTAGGCGCCGGCGGGACCACAGATACGCAGTATTTT.